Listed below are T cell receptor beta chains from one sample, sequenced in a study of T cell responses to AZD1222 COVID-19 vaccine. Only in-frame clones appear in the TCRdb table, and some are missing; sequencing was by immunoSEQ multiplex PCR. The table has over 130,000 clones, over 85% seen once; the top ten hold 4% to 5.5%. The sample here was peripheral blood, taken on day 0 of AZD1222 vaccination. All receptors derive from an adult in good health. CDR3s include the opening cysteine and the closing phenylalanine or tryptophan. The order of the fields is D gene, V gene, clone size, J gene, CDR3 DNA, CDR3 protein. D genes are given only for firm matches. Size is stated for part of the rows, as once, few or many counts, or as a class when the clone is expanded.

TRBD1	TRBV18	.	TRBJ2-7	TGTGCCAGCTCACCCGGGACAGGCGGGTTTTACGAGCAGTACTTC	CASSPGTGGFYEQYF
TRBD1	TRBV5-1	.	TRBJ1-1	TGCGCCAGCAGCTACAGGGGGCTGGACGCTGAAGCTTTCTTT	CASSYRGLDAEAFF
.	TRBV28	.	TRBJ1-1	TGTGCCAGCAGTTTATTGGGAGCACAATTTGCTGAAGCTTTCTTT	CASSLLGAQFAEAFF
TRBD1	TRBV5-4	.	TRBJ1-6	TGTGCCACAACAGGGGGAAACGGTTCACCCCTCCACTTT	CATTGGNGSPLHF
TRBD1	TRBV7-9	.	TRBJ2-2	TGTGCCAGCAGCACTAGGACAGGGGGCAACACCGGGGAGCTGTTTTTT	CASSTRTGGNTGELFF
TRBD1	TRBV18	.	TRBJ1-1	TGTGCCAGCTCAGGACAGGGGAACACTGAAGCTTTCTTT	CASSGQGNTEAFF
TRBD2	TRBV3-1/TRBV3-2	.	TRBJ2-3	TGTGCCAGCAGCCCCGCCGCGGTAGCGGGATCAGATACGCAGTATTTT	CASSPAAVAGSDTQYF
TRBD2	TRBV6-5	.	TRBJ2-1	TGTGCCAGCAGTTACCCTTCGCGGGGGGATAACAATGAGCAGTTCTTC	CASSYPSRGDNNEQFF
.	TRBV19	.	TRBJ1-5	TGTGCCAGTAGTAAGTCCGGTCAGCCCCAGCATTTT	CASSKSGQPQHF
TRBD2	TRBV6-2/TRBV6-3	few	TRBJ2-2	TGTGCCAGCAGTTACACTAGCGGGGCGAACACCGGGGAGCTGTTTTTT	CASSYTSGANTGELFF
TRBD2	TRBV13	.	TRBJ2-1	TGTGCCAGCAGCTGGACTAGTCTGAATGAGCAGTTCTTC	CASSWTSLNEQFF
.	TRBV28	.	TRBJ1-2	TGTGCCAGCAGTTTAGAATATGGCTACACCTTC	CASSLEYGYTF
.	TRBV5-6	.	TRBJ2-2	TGTGCCAGCAGCCTGGGACATCTCGCCGGGGAGCTGTTTTTT	CASSLGHLAGELFF
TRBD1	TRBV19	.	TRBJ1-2	TGTGCCAGTACCCCTATGGAGAAGGGGGCGGGATATGGCTACACCTTC	CASTPMEKGAGYGYTF
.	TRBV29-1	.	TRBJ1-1	TGCAGCGTTGAAGATCCCAGAAAGAACACTGAAGCTTTCTTT	CSVEDPRKNTEAFF
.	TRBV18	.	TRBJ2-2	TGTGCCAGCTCACCACCTCTACAGGGACGCACCGGGGAGCTGTTTTTT	CASSPPLQGRTGELFF
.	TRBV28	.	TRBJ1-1	TGTGCCAGCAGACCCCTCCGTGAGAGGGCGGGTAGGAGTTTCTTT	CASRPLRERAGRSFF
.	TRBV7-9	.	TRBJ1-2	TGTGCCAGCAGCTTAGACTGGTCCGGAGGTCTTCACACCTTC	CASSLDWSGGLHTF